The 13 T cell receptor beta chains below come from one sample, sequenced in a study of PD-1 blockade in classical Hodgkin lymphoma. Libraries were prepared by immunoSEQ multiplex PCR; TCRdb keeps only in-frame clonotypes and omits some of them. The data hold roughly 150,000 clones, with around four fifths observed a single time. Exposure to brentuximab vedotin varied, and each patient had relapsed following autologous stem cell transplantation. Sequenced here: peripheral blood mononuclear cells (PBMCs), sampled before the second cycle of nivolumab. The receptors were gathered from a human donor with classical Hodgkin lymphoma.

This clone was seen a few times. J is TRBJ2-3 and V is TRBV5-1; 10 bases line up with TRBD2. Germline V gives CDR1 SGHRS, CDR2 YFSETQ. The CDR3 has 15 residues. After removal of 4 bases from V and 3 bases from J, the junction contained 5 bases not matched to a gene. The CDR3: CASSLSLAGTDTQYF. DNA for the CDR3: TGCGCCAGCAGCCTATCACTAGCGGGGACAGATACGCAGTATTTT.

The rearrangement joins TRBV19 to TRBJ2-5; 12 nucleotides align to TRBD1. Unmatched junction bases numbered 7, after V lost 4 bases and J lost 4 bases. The CDR3 totals 16 residues. Germline V lookup: CDR1 LNHDA, CDR2 SQIVND (reference sequence). Written as DNA, the CDR3 is TGTGCCAGTAGTACCACCGGGACAGGGGGCGCAGAGACCCAGTACTTC. Its translation: CASSTTGTGGAETQYF.

The chain employs TRBV10-3 and TRBJ1-2; tentatively, D is TRBD1 (6 bases). Per germline, CDR1 ENHRY and CDR2 SYGVKD. This CDR3 has 13 residues. The V end was cut by 7 bases, the J end by 8 bases, with 17 bases between. The CDR3 region is CAINVDSVSGYTF. CDR3 bases: TGTGCCATCAACGTGGACAGCGTGAGCGGCTACACCTTC.

The rearrangement joins TRBV4-1 to TRBJ1-5, with D maybe TRBD1 (5 bases). Trimming pared 0 bases from V and 6 bases from J, leaving 15 bases between. Germline V gives CDR1 MGHRA, CDR2 YSYEKL. This CDR3 is built from 16 residues. The CDR3 spells CASSQDIRGSGQPQHF. CDR3 sequence (DNA): TGCGCCAGCAGCCAAGATATCCGGGGCTCAGGTCAGCCCCAGCATTTT.

This clone was seen repeatedly, ten times or more. V is TRBV19 and J is TRBJ2-3, with TRBD2 matching 14 bases. After removal of 5 bases from V and 5 bases from J, the junction contained 9 bases not matched to a gene. CDR1 and CDR2 (germline): LNHDA, SQIVND (reference sequence). CDR3 length equals 17 residues. The CDR3, as DNA: TGTGCCAGTAGTCCGAGACTAGCGGGGGGGCCAAGAGATACGCAGTATTTT. It specifies CASSPRLAGGPRDTQYF. The full variable domain, with the rest looked up from reference TRBV19 and TRBJ2-3, is DGGITQSPKYLFRKEGQNVTLSCEQNLNHDAMYWYRQDPGQGLRLIYYSQIVNDFQKGDIAEGYSVSREKKESFPLTVTSAQKNPTAFYLCASSPRLAGGPRDTQYFGPGTRLTVL.

This clone showed up just once. The CDR3 loop reads CASSLEARSTDTQYF. In nucleotides, the CDR3 is TGTGCCAGCAGCTTAGAAGCGCGAAGCACAGATACGCAGTATTTT. This chain uses TRBV7-7 with TRBJ2-3; D call uncertain. CDR1 and CDR2 (germline): SSHAT, FNYEAQ (reference sequence). The V and J ends lost 1 base and 0 bases respectively, with 8 bases between them. This CDR3 spans 15 amino acids.

The gene calls are TRBV12-5 and TRBJ1-1; maybe TRBD1 (5 bases). Germline V gene sequence: CDR1 LGHNT, CDR2 FRNRAP. The CDR3 has 14 residues. With 2 bases removed from V and 9 bases from J, the gap between germline ends came to 16 bases. This CDR3 is CASGLTSTGSKAFF. CDR3 nucleotides: TGTGCTAGTGGTTTGACCTCAACAGGCTCAAAAGCTTTCTTT.

This chain links TRBV12-5 with TRBJ1-1; possibly TRBD1 for D (6 bases). Germline lookup yields CDR1 LGHNT and CDR2 FRNRAP. The germline V and J ends were trimmed by 0 bases and 3 bases, with 11 bases remaining between them. The CDR3 has 15 amino acids. CDR3 DNA sequence: TGTGCTAGTGGTTTGGTGGAGCAGGGGTACACTGAAGCTTTCTTT. It yields the protein CASGLVEQGYTEAFF.

This clone was seen a few times. V gene TRBV2 combines with J gene TRBJ2-2, with D possibly being TRBD1 (5 bases). Germline loops: CDR1 SNHLY, CDR2 FYNNEI. This CDR3 is built from 14 residues. Trimming removed 6 bases from V and 5 bases from J, with 13 bases in between. In nucleotides, the CDR3 is TGTGCCAGCAGGCCAATTCAGGGTACCGGGGAGCTGTTTTTT. This gives the protein CASRPIQGTGELFF.

This sequence joins TRBV18 and TRBJ2-7; D might be TRBD1 or TRBD2, each matching 5 bases. The germline V gene has CDR1 KGHSH and CDR2 LQKENI. CDR3 length: 13 amino acids. The V end was cut by 3 bases, the J end by 6 bases, with 12 bases between. Written as DNA, the CDR3 is TGTGCCAGCTCACCCCCCGGGACGTCCGAGCAGTACTTC. It translates to CASSPPGTSEQYF.

This clone was found once. V is TRBV27 and J is TRBJ1-1, with 7 nucleotides matching TRBD1. The CDR3 is made up of 14 amino acids. Germline V CDR1 and CDR2: MNHEY, SMNVEV (reference sequence). The trim removed 6 bases at V and 1 base at J, leaving 5 bases unmatched. CDR3 region: CASRRGHPNTEAFF. The DNA of the CDR3 is TGTGCCAGCAGAAGGGGGCACCCGAACACTGAAGCTTTCTTT.

The gene calls are TRBV6-5 and TRBJ1-6, with D unclear. The CDR3 consists of 16 residues. The germline V gene encodes CDR1 MNHEY and CDR2 SVGAGI. Trimming took 0 bases from V and 3 from J, leaving 9 bases between them. CDR3 DNA sequence: TGTGCCAGCAGTTACTCGTGGGCCATCTATAATTCACCCCTCCACTTT. Protein sequence: CASSYSWAIYNSPLHF.

J is TRBJ1-1 and V is TRBV7-9; TRBD1 matches at 8 bases. Trimming cost V 6 bases and J 1 base; bases outside gene matches: 4. CDR3 length: 14 amino acids. Germline CDR1 and CDR2: SEHNR and FQNEAQ (reference sequence). The CDR3 DNA reads TGTGCCAGCAGGACTGGGACAGGGAACACTGAAGCTTTCTTT. As protein: CASRTGTGNTEAFF.